Presented here are 4 T cell receptor beta chains from one specimen sequenced in a study of blood T cell repertoires in COVID-19. The assay was immunoSEQ multiplex PCR, and TCRdb's table has in-frame clones only and misses some. Of over 150,000 clones in the sample, approximately 81% are singletons; the top ten hold 1% to 1.2%. Sequenced: peripheral blood. These receptors all stem from a man in his forties with acute or convalescent COVID-19.

This clone was observed once. One end of the junction fails to match germline, which may point to a read error. The chain recombines TRBV28 with TRBJ1-5; a possible D gene is TRBD1 (5 bases). The CDR3 consists of 19 residues. Germline CDR1 is MDHEN and CDR2 is SYDVKM. The CDR3, as DNA: TGTGCCAGCAGACCCTCCTGGGGCCGGCCTTATTCTCACAATCGGCCCCAGCATTTT. It encodes CASRPSWGRPYSHNRPQHF.

This clone was detected once. The chain is built from TRBV3-1 (or the pseudogene TRBV3-2) and TRBJ1-1; 7 nucleotides agree with TRBD1. CDR1 is LGHDT and CDR2 is YNNKEL in the germline V gene (reference sequence). The J segment lost 10 bases and the V segment lost 3 bases, leaving 8 bases of the junction unmatched. The CDR3 runs 13 residues. CDR3 DNA: TGTGCCAGCAGCCAGGGACCGGGACAGAGAGCTTTCTTT. Residues: CASSQGPGQRAFF.

The V gene is TRBV10-3, the J gene TRBJ2-1; TRBD1 matches at 9 bases. The CDR3 spans 18 residues. CDR1 and CDR2 (germline): ENHRY, SYGVKD. V was pared by 0 bases and J by 2 bases, with 8 bases of the junction left unmatched. The CDR3 here is CAISESTNRGRTYNEQFF. CDR3 nucleotides: TGTGCCATCAGTGAGTCGACCAACAGGGGGCGGACCTACAATGAGCAGTTCTTC.

The chain carries TRBV9 and TRBJ2-3; TRBD2 matches at 8 bases. CDR3 length equals 15 residues. CDR1 and CDR2 (germline): SGDLS, YYNGEE. Trimming removed 3 bases from V and 0 bases from J; junction bases left unmatched: 3. CDR3 nucleotides: TGTGCCAGCAGCGGACTAGCGTCTAGCACAGATACGCAGTATTTT. Translation: CASSGLASSTDTQYF. Drawing the rest from reference TRBV9 and TRBJ2-3, the complete variable domain is DSGVTQTPKHLITATGQRVTLRCSPRSGDLSVYWYQQSLDQGLQFLIQYYNGEERAKGNILERFSAQQFPDLHSELNLSSLELGDSALYFCASSGLASSTDTQYFGPGTRLTVL.